A selection of T cell receptor beta chains follows, all from one sample in a study of human T cells and chemical hapten exposure. MiXCR was run by TCRdb on the RACE reads, yielding one entry per CDR3 protein. The sample lists nearly 95,000 distinct CDR3 sequences, roughly 11% seen once, with less than 2.5% in the top ten. Sequences were derived from whole blood, sampled in connection with sensitization to the hapten diphenylcyclopropenone (DPC). The receptors were sampled from a man aged 35 to 55 with alopecia areata. Some clones in this sample may be carry-over from other donors' samples. Both conserved end residues are part of each CDR3. The order of the fields is J gene, V gene, clone size, CDR3 protein. Expanded clones get a size class; other rows say once, few or many, or leave the size out.

TRBJ2-3 | TRBV27 | few | CASREAGGYSTDTQYF
TRBJ2-3 | TRBV20-1 | - | CSARVTDTQYF
TRBJ1-1 | TRBV6-2/TRBV6-3 | few | CASSYSRATEAFF
TRBJ1-2 | TRBV5-1 | many | CASSEWTEPNYGYTF
TRBJ1-1 | TRBV18 | few | CASSPRRGTNTEAFF
TRBJ2-3 | TRBV7-2 | many | CASRLSRGDTQYF
TRBJ1-1 | TRBV4-3 | - | CASSQEPGHGTEAFF
TRBJ2-3 | TRBV7-9 | few | CASSAREFEDTQYF
TRBJ1-5 | TRBV6-6 | few | CASSSGLGEPQHF
TRBJ2-7 | TRBV25-1 | few | CASSELRGSSYEQYF
TRBJ1-5 | TRBV4-1 | many | CASSLSPDRNQPQHF
TRBJ2-1 | TRBV13 | few | CASSLGTDKPYNEQFF
TRBJ2-3 | TRBV6-2/TRBV6-3 | - | CASRPRDRGRDTQYF
TRBJ1-1 | TRBV3-1 | - | CASPNLRAGNTEAFF
TRBJ2-2 | TRBV28 | few | CASSFPDSNTGELFF
TRBJ2-1 | TRBV7-2 | - | CASSPPGGGSGNDEQFF
TRBJ2-1 | TRBV6-2/TRBV6-3 | - | CASSISGRAHEQFF
TRBJ2-5 | TRBV28 | - | CASGQHRGLGTQYF
TRBJ2-1 | TRBV6-6 | many | CASSYPLAGDNNEQFF
TRBJ2-5 | TRBV7-6 | medium-sized | CASSGAGETQYF
TRBJ1-5 | TRBV7-2 | many | CASSLGQGGRQPQHF
TRBJ1-4 | TRBV6-5 | - | CASSRTMTNEKLFF
TRBJ2-3 | TRBV3-1 | few | CASSKLAGDAQYF
TRBJ2-3 | TRBV2 | few | CASSSRLIRTQYF
TRBJ2-1 | TRBV13 | few | CASSHREGRNNEQFF
TRBJ2-1 | TRBV24-1 | - | CATSDLPGLTGQNEQFF
TRBJ2-3 | TRBV20-1 | many | CSASGGQGADTQYF
TRBJ1-3 | TRBV7-8 | - | CASSLWGPGSGNTIYF
TRBJ2-5 | TRBV25-1 | few | CASTPMGSTYQETQYF
TRBJ2-2 | TRBV24-1 | few | CATSRRGNTGELFF
TRBJ1-3 | TRBV12-3/TRBV12-4 | few | CASSLVSSRRFDSGNTIYF
TRBJ2-5 | TRBV29-1 | - | CSVMSFQETQYF
TRBJ2-5 | TRBV7-8 | few | CASSTGTAQETQYF
TRBJ1-1 | TRBV9 | many | CASSVDSMNTEAFF
TRBJ1-5 | TRBV20-1 | - | CSARERERSRDRGDQPQHF
TRBJ2-7 | TRBV28 | - | CASGNRAYEQYF
TRBJ2-7 | TRBV19 | - | CARPPGQDNYEQYF
TRBJ2-5 | TRBV18 | - | CASSPEETQYF
TRBJ2-1 | TRBV30 | many | CAWTRTSGDEQFF
TRBJ2-3 | TRBV5-6 | few | CASSFPISGGTQYF
TRBJ1-1 | TRBV9 | - | CASSPPRGQGTEAFF
TRBJ2-3 | TRBV27 | - | CASNGQGTDTQYF
TRBJ2-1 | TRBV20-1 | - | CSASPSYNEQFF
TRBJ2-6 | TRBV7-9 | - | CASSLAPGLADPTGANVLTF
TRBJ2-1 | TRBV18 | - | CASSQESGSRYGEQFF
TRBJ2-5 | TRBV9 | - | CASSHKDSGTSGSGEETQYF
TRBJ2-3 | TRBV7-2 | few | CASSKPGRLADTQYF
TRBJ2-3 | TRBV5-1 | many | CASSLLAGTRADTQYF
TRBJ2-3 | TRBV20-1 | few | CSARETDTQYF
TRBJ1-1 | TRBV5-5 | few | CASSLPTGTYTEAFF
TRBJ2-5 | TRBV7-2 | - | CASSPTSGEQETQYF
TRBJ2-5 | TRBV5-1 | few | CASSLTGRARGVAQYF
TRBJ2-7 | TRBV6-5 | - | CASSSSINSGSSYEQYF
TRBJ2-1 | TRBV6-6 | few | CASSLAGGNYNEQFF